These 2 T cell receptor beta chains came from one sample sequenced in a study of beta chain features in type 1 diabetes. Reverse transcribing all isolated RNA meant expressed TCRB transcripts were sequenced. The data were produced by immunoSEQ multiplex PCR, yet TCRdb's version contains in-frame clones alone and is incomplete. This table holds about 140,000 clones, 6.5% to 8.5% found once. The sequenced sample consisted of central memory CD4+ T cells from blood. Receptor source: a woman between 25 and 40 years old in good health.

A few counts support this clone. V is TRBV21-1 and J is TRBJ2-7; the DNA was not used to check the table's D call, TRBD2. TRBV21-1 constitutes a pseudogene. The CDR3 length is 15 residues. The CDR3 DNA follows: TGTGCCAGCAGTTCCCCTAGCGGGAGGATGCACGAGCAGTACTTC. It encodes CASSSPSGRMHEQYF.

Remarks on this clone: The sample carries other DNA sequences with the same CDR3. The chain employs TRBV18 and TRBJ2-5; the D gene is possibly TRBD1 (6 bases). The CDR3 has 13 residues. Looked up from germline, CDR1 is KGHSH and CDR2 is LQKENI. V was pared by 2 bases and J by 5 bases, with 9 bases between. In DNA form, the CDR3 reads TGTGCCAGCTCACCAGGTCAGGGGGAGACCCAGTACTTC. Translating it yields CASSPGQGETQYF.